One sample yielded the 6 T cell receptor beta chains listed below, sequenced in a study of early T cells in non-severe SARS-CoV-2 infection. MiXCR, applied by TCRdb to the 5' RACE reads, yields one record per CDR3 protein. The sample lists 46,000 or so distinct CDR3 sequences; around 7.8% were seen once. Material for sequencing was whole blood. The receptor set was obtained from an adult who was a healthcare worker with PCR-confirmed SARS-CoV-2 infection or an uninfected control (not recorded which).

This clonotype has only a few counts. This chain connects TRBV10-3 to TRBJ2-7; D gene uncertain. This CDR3 is 12 amino acids long. Germline CDR1 and CDR2: ENHRY and SYGVKD. V shed 3 bases and J shed 4 bases, with 7 bases lying between them. CDR3 sequence reads: CAISDPGYEQYF. The CDR3 nucleotides read TGTGCCATCAGTGACCCGGGTTACGAGCAGTACTTC.

J is TRBJ2-1 and V is TRBV6-2 or TRBV6-3; the D is unclear. Per the germline V gene, CDR1 is MNHEY and CDR2 is SVGEGT. This CDR3 is built from 14 residues. The germline V and J ends were trimmed by 4 bases and 6 bases, with 13 bases remaining between them. The CDR3 region is CASSSVHGFNEQFF. The DNA of the CDR3 is TGTGCCAGCAGTTCCGTACACGGATTCAATGAGCAGTTCTTC.

This clonotype was recorded at least ten times. The V and J genes are TRBV5-1 and TRBJ2-2; D ambiguous. CDR3 length: 12 amino acids. V lost 4 bases, J lost 6 bases, and 7 bases lay in between. The germline CDR1 and CDR2 sequences are SGHRS and YFSETQ. CDR3 region: CASSRLAGELFF. DNA of the CDR3: TGCGCCAGCAGCCGCCTGGCCGGGGAGCTGTTTTTT.

This clonotype was found a few times. V gene TRBV4-2 combines with J gene TRBJ2-1; TRBD2 matches at 8 bases. The V and J ends lost 4 bases and 9 bases, in that order; junction bases with no gene match: 17. The CDR3 is 17 amino acids. The germline V gene has CDR1 LGHNA and CDR2 YNFKEQ. DNA for the CDR3: TGTGCCAGCAGCCTCGACTTAGGGACTAGTCTCTCTCTTGAGCAGTTCTTC. Translation: CASSLDLGTSLSLEQFF.

This clonotype has ten or more counts. The V gene is TRBV29-1, the J gene TRBJ1-1; 9 bases agree with TRBD1. J gave up 4 bases and V 7 bases, and 4 bases lay outside the gene matches. Germline CDR1 is SQVTM and CDR2 is ANQGSEA. The CDR3 sequence is 12 residues long. The CDR3 sequence: CSARQGGTEAFF. The CDR3 nucleotides read TGCAGCGCAAGACAGGGGGGCACTGAAGCTTTCTTT.

In its sample, this clonotype was seen many times. V and J are TRBV7-9 and TRBJ2-7; D gene ambiguous. The CDR3 consists of 15 residues. Germline CDR1 reads SEHNR; CDR2 reads FQNEAQ (reference sequence). The ends were cut back, 2 bases at V and 3 bases at J, with 14 bases in the middle. CDR3 loop: CASSLRTGFNYEQYF. The CDR3 nucleotides are TGTGCCAGCAGCTTACGCACTGGCTTTAACTACGAGCAGTACTTC.